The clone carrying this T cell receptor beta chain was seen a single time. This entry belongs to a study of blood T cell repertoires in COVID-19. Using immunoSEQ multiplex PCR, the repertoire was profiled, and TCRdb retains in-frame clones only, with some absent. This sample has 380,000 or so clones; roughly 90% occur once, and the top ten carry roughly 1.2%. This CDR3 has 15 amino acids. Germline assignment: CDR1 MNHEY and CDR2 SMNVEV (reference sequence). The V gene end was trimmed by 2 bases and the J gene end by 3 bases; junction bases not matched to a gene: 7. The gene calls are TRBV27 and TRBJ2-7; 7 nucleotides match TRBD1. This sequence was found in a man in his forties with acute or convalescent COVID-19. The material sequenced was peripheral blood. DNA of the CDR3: TGTGCCAGCAGTTTAGACAGGGTGAACGTCTACGAGCAGTACTTC. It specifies CASSLDRVNVYEQYF.